The clone carrying this TCR beta chain was seen at least ten times. The sample originates from a study of blood T cells in healthy people across ages. Healthy individuals of Caucasian origin from Russia, aged about 6 to 95, served as donors. The CDR3 loop spans 14 amino acids. V trimming: 5 bases; J trimming: 4 bases; junction bases outside the gene matches: 8. Looked up from germline, CDR1 is SGHTA and CDR2 is FQGNSA. A second PCR, run for about 7 to 11 cycles, used a sample-barcoded 5' primer plus a J-beta primer mix. Each CDR3 protein is one row after TCRdb ran MiXCR on the 5' RACE reads. This sample yields about 840,000 distinct CDR3 sequences, of which roughly 28% are seen a single time; roughly 10% belongs to the top ten. The same data also went into a second study, on T cells of mothers and their children. That study adds: cDNA was made from all extracted RNA, about 1.5 ug per 15 ul. With unrelated pairs as the comparison, related mother-child pairs had a slightly higher overlap that was not significant.

The sequence was obtained from a woman aged 40 to 49 in good health. The sequenced material came from blood. The V and J genes are TRBV7-2 and TRBJ2-7; 7 nucleotides match TRBD1. The CDR3 region has the DNA TGTGCCAGCAGCCCCTCCGGGACAGCATACGAGCAGTACTTC. This translates into CASSPSGTAYEQYF.